This T cell receptor beta chain was identified in a study of breast tumors, draining lymph nodes, adjacent tissues. Study results and caveats: Tumor and nontumor repertoires were significantly more similar in luminal-like than in basal-like breast cancer. Tumor T cell lymph node origin was a supported hypothesis, not proven.

Regarding this clonotype: Its antigen is as yet unknown. A much more abundant neighbour one base away suggests this may be a read error.

Germline assignment: CDR1 SGHNT and CDR2 YYREEE (reference sequence). The CDR3 spans 16 residues. With 4 bases removed from V and 9 bases from J, the gap between germline ends came to 23 bases. Using its own MiXCR run on the multiplex PCR reads, TCRdb lists one record per CDR3 protein. The data hold fewer than 250,000 distinct CDR3 sequences, with approximately 30% observed a single time. Axillary draining lymph nodes of breast cancer patients supplied the node samples. The TCR was taken from a female donor with breast cancer. Some clones in this sample may be carry-over from other donors' samples. The gene calls are TRBV5-4 and TRBJ2-1; D might be TRBD1 or TRBD2, each matching 5 bases. What was sequenced was axillary lymph node tissue. CDR3: CASSPQGPGRRGEQFF. The CDR3 DNA sequence: TGTGCCAGCAGCCCACAAGGGCCGGGGCGCCGGGGTGAGCAGTTCTTC.